The T cell receptor (beta chain) described here comes from a study of blood T cell repertoires in COVID-19 (dated by TCRdb to 2019 to 2021). Context from the whole study: The collaborator samples originated in the United States, Italy and Spain and spanned the acute and convalescent phases of COVID-19. The prospective study material was composed of cDNA or gDNA derived from T cells, B-cell-depleted T cells, or PBMCs. Deeply sampled blood TCRbeta repertoires from subjects exposed to, actively infected with, or recovered from COVID-19 were included in the dataset. The repertoires were released in a freely available public database meant as a resource for research on the immune response to SARS-CoV-2. Samples came from the ongoing ImmuneRACE study (first 160 participants) plus 1,254 subjects from 6 global collaborators. A de-identified subject ID, COVID-19 status, age in years and sex were almost always included in the sample metadata. Where HLA class I and class II types were available, the types were taken from metadata supplied by the sample provider, not from assay-based typing. Here is what the overall study found, with its caveats: Clinical and demographic metadata were provided uncurated, with the amount varying by source and participant.

Collaborating institutions collected whole blood in K2EDTA tubes following their own protocols. For TCRbeta analysis, collaborators shipped samples as frozen whole blood, isolated PBMCs, or DNA extracted from either of those sample types. According to the germline V gene, CDR1 reads SGHVS and CDR2 reads FQNEAQ. Trimming costs V 5 bases and J 4 bases, and their ends lie 12 bases apart. From the cysteine up to the phenylalanine, the CDR3 has a length of 14 residues. Only the CDR3 DNA stays, 42 bases, in frame from base 1. Worth noting for this clone: The target of this receptor is not known. No much larger clonotype is one base removed from it; base qualities were not supplied.

TCRbeta CDR3 regions were amplified from genomic DNA using the immunoSEQ Assay, a bias-controlled multiplex PCR. In the authors' own workflow: Nucleated cell counts per sample were estimated from amplification of reference gene primers within the assay. Sequence reads were collapsed and filtered to measure the absolute abundance of every unique TCRbeta CDR3 rearrangement. For each sample, productive Simpson clonality was calculated by taking the square root of Simpson's diversity index across productive rearrangements. This is the immuneACCESS table as TCRdb keeps it, with only in-frame sequences that have V and J called. A part of the clones is gone; compared with another copy, unresolved V genes explain less than half, and the rest is unexplained. The V and J calls and clone size were taken over from that table, and D and trimming were inferred from the DNA. Here the sample has about 150,000 clones; about 86% occur a single time. 5.5% to 7% of the sample goes to the ten largest clones.

The source material was peripheral blood. The chain couples TRBV7-8 to TRBJ1-5; D gene: possibly TRBD1, on 5 matching bases. The TCR sequence derives from a man aged 50 to 59 with active or convalescent COVID-19. The nucleotides are TGTGCCAGCAGCCGAGTTCGGGGGAATCAGCCCCAGCATTTT. The translation is CASSRVRGNQPQHF.